This is a list of T cell receptor beta chains from one sample in a study of OX40 agonist ivuxolimab in advanced cancers. Sequencing used immunoSEQ multiplex PCR; TCRdb keeps in-frame clones, though not all of them. The repertoire holds roughly 39,000 clones, with more than 80% as singletons. The sequencing here drew on CD4+ or CD8+ T cells sorted from blood, taken in a trial of the OX40 agonist ivuxolimab. These receptors came from an adult with an advanced solid tumor such as melanoma, head and neck, liver or kidney cancer. CDR3s include the opening cysteine and the closing phenylalanine or tryptophan. D genes are given only for firm matches. Rows give clone size only sometimes, using once, few, many, or a class for an expanded clone.

cdr3_length j_call clone_size v_call d_call cdr3_aa cdr3_nt
15 TRBJ2-1 - TRBV18 TRBD1 CASSLRQGPYNEQFF TGTGCCAGCTCGCTTAGACAGGGGCCTTACAATGAGCAGTTCTTC
15 TRBJ1-5 - TRBV30 TRBD1 CAWSKLGTASQPQHF TGTGCCTGGAGCAAATTAGGGACAGCAAGTCAGCCCCAGCATTTT
16 TRBJ2-3 - TRBV11-2 - CASSSALSASTDTQYF TGTGCCAGCAGCTCCGCCTTAAGCGCTAGCACAGATACGCAGTATTTT
15 TRBJ1-2 - TRBV30 TRBD1 CAWRLSGTGGYGYTF TGTGCCTGGAGGCTCTCCGGGACAGGGGGTTATGGCTACACCTTC
14 TRBJ1-5 - TRBV18 - CASSPGQPNQPQHF TGTGCCAGCTCACCAGGACAACCCAATCAGCCCCAGCATTTT
15 TRBJ2-7 - TRBV23-1 - CASSQRQRTGYEQYF TGCGCCAGCAGTCAGCGACAGAGGACGGGCTACGAGCAGTACTTC
14 TRBJ2-7 - TRBV6-5 - CASSPGTVPYEQYF TGTGCCAGCAGCCCCGGGACGGTTCCCTACGAGCAGTACTTC
14 TRBJ2-2 - TRBV6-5 TRBD2 CASRREGNTGELFF TGTGCCAGCAGACGGGAGGGTAACACCGGGGAGCTGTTTTTT
15 TRBJ2-3 - TRBV7-3 TRBD2 CASSQTSGSRDTQYF TGTGCCAGCAGCCAAACTAGCGGGAGTAGGGATACGCAGTATTTT
12 TRBJ2-5 once TRBV18 TRBD1 CASSGTGETQYF TGTGCCAGCTCTGGGACAGGGGAGACCCAGTACTTC
13 TRBJ2-5 - TRBV19 - CASSLSGQETQYF TGTGCCAGTAGTCTCAGTGGTCAAGAGACCCAGTACTTC
14 TRBJ2-7 - TRBV27 TRBD2 CASRPLGLAHEQYF TGTGCCAGCAGGCCCCTGGGACTAGCGCACGAGCAGTACTTC
16 TRBJ2-3 - TRBV5-1 TRBD2 CATTSGRAPRTDTQYF TGCGCCACTACTAGCGGGAGGGCCCCCCGCACAGATACGCAGTATTTT
11 TRBJ2-7 - TRBV6-5 - CASRSPYEQYF TGTGCCAGCAGAAGTCCGTACGAGCAGTACTTC
15 TRBJ2-7 - TRBV5-1 - CASSLGVPRSYEQYF TGCGCCAGCAGCTTAGGGGTCCCCAGATCCTACGAGCAGTACTTC
12 TRBJ2-5 - TRBV5-1 TRBD2 CASFREGETQYF TGCGCCAGCTTCCGGGAGGGGGAGACCCAGTACTTC
17 TRBJ2-3 - TRBV7-2 - CASSLAWTRTSTDTQYF TGTGCCAGCAGCTTAGCGTGGACTCGAACTAGCACAGATACGCAGTATTTT
16 TRBJ1-4 - TRBV6-6 TRBD1 CASSLTRTGHNEKLFF TGTGCCAGCAGTTTAACTCGGACAGGCCATAATGAAAAACTGTTTTTT
15 TRBJ2-3 - TRBV18 - CASSGTGNVADTQYF TGTGCCAGCTCGGGTACAGGGAATGTCGCAGATACGCAGTATTTT
14 TRBJ2-2 - TRBV10-1 - CASSEDRNTGELFF TGCGCCAGCAGTGAAGACAGAAACACCGGGGAGCTGTTTTTT
16 TRBJ1-2 - TRBV18 TRBD1 CASSPLQGAHSYGYTF TGTGCCAGCTCACCGCTGCAGGGGGCGCATAGCTATGGCTACACCTTC
14 TRBJ2-7 - TRBV5-1 TRBD2 CASSRGSGSYEQYF TGCGCCAGCTCCCGGGGAAGCGGGAGTTACGAGCAGTACTTC